This TCR beta chain was sequenced during a study of response to subunit inactivated influenza vaccine. Each CDR3 protein is one row after TCRdb ran MiXCR on the RT-PCR reads. The sample has under 200,000 distinct CDR3 sequences, about 10% seen once. This clonotype was detected ten times or more. The antigen is unknown. Study findings and constraints: Authors suggested that a seasonal influenza vaccination recruits few new T cells each time.

The origin of this receptor is a man between 50 and 69 years old who received an inactivated influenza vaccine. The sequences come from CD8+ T cells sorted from PBMCs, collected around 25 months after vaccination.

DNA for the CDR3: TGTGCCAGCAGTCCTAACTATGGCTACACCTTC. Its protein product is CASSPNYGYTF. The chain recombines TRBV12-3 or TRBV12-4 with TRBJ1-2; D remains unclear. The ends were cut back, 5 bases at V and 0 bases at J, with 1 base in the middle. This CDR3 contains 11 residues.